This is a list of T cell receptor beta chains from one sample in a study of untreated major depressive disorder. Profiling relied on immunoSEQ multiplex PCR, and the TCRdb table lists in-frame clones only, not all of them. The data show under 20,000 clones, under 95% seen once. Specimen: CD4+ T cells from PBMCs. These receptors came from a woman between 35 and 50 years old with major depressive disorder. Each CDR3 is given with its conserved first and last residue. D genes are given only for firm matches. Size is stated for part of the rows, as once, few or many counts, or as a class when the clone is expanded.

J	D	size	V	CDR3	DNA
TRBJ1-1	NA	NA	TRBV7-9	CASSLADGTLSEAFF	TGTGCCAGCAGCTTAGCCGACGGGACGCTAAGTGAAGCTTTCTTT
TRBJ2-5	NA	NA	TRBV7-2	CASIPAGKETQYF	TGTGCCAGCATCCCTGCGGGTAAAGAGACCCAGTACTTC
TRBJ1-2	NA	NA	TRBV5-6	CASSFVGAGGYTF	TGTGCCAGCAGCTTTGTAGGGGCCGGCGGCTACACCTTC
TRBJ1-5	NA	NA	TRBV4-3	CASSQDRARQPQHF	TGCGCCAGCAGCCAAGACAGGGCCCGGCAGCCCCAGCATTTT
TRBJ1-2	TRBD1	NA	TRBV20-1	CSAGTGKGYTF	TGCAGTGCTGGGACAGGGAAAGGCTACACCTTC
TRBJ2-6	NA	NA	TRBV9	CASSVTNTHGANVLTF	TGTGCCAGCAGCGTTACGAACACACATGGGGCCAACGTCCTGACTTTC
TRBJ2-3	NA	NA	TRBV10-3	CATGAMADTQYF	TGTGCCACCGGGGCTATGGCAGATACGCAGTATTTT
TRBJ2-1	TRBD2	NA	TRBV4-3	CASSQGGRDNEQFF	TGCGCCAGCAGCCAAGGTGGGAGGGACAATGAGCAGTTCTTC
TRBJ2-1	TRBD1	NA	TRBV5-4	CASSRPGQGAGEQFF	TGTGCCAGCAGTCGCCCGGGACAGGGGGCAGGGGAGCAGTTCTTC
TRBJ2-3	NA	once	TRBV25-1	CASSEFRTRRSTTDTQYF	TGTGCCAGCAGTGAATTTCGGACCCGGAGGAGCACCACAGATACGCAGTATTTT
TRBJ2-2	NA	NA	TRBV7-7	CASSLTVQGKSGELFF	TGTGCTAGCAGCTTGACAGTGCAGGGGAAATCCGGGGAGCTGTTTTTT
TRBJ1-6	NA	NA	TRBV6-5	CASSWGPANNSPLHF	TGTGCCAGCAGTTGGGGGCCAGCCAATAATTCACCCCTCCACTTT
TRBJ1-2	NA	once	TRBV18	CASSPRDTPEGTF	TGTGCCAGCTCACCCAGGGACACCCCTGAAGGTACCTTC
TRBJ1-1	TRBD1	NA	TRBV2	CASRGGRGGTEAFF	TGTGCCAGCAGAGGGGGCAGGGGCGGCACTGAAGCTTTCTTT
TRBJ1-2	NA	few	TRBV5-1	CASSLGVPAAGEGYTF	TGCGCCAGCAGCTTGGGTGTCCCTGCGGCAGGGGAAGGCTACACCTTC
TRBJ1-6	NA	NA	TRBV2	CASSEVRRGSPLHF	TGTGCCAGCAGTGAAGTCAGGCGGGGATCACCCCTCCACTTT
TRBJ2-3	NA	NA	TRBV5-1	CASSLNPQGFGGGVTDTQYF	TGCGCCAGCAGCTTGAATCCCCAGGGGTTTGGAGGAGGAGTCACAGATACGCAGTATTTT
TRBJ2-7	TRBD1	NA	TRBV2	CASSRTGGSYEQYF	TGTGCCAGCAGTAGGACAGGGGGGTCCTACGAGCAGTACTTC
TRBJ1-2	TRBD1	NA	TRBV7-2	CASSPLGTANYGYTF	TGTGCCAGCAGCCCGCTTGGGACAGCTAACTATGGCTACACCTTC
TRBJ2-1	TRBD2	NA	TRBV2	CASSGMGGSSYNEQFF	TGTGCCAGCAGTGGGATGGGGGGGAGCTCCTACAATGAGCAGTTCTTC
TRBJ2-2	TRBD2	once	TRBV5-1	CASSLSPAGVNTGELFF	TGCGCCAGCAGCCTATCACCGGCGGGAGTAAACACCGGGGAGCTGTTTTTT
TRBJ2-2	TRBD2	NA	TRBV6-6	CAIQRENTGELFF	TGTGCCATTCAGCGGGAGAACACCGGGGAGCTGTTTTTT
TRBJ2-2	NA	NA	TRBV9	CASSVVQLVRLTGELFF	TGTGCCAGCAGCGTAGTACAGTTGGTCCGGCTCACCGGGGAGCTGTTTTTT
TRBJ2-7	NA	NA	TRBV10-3	CAADSGVPEQYF	TGTGCCGCTGATTCGGGGGTCCCCGAGCAGTACTTC
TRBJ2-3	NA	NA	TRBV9	CASSVTLADTQYF	TGTGCCAGCAGCGTTACACTAGCTGACACGCAGTATTTT
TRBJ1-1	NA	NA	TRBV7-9	CASSLEAMAEAFF	TGTGCCAGCAGCTTAGAGGCAATGGCTGAAGCTTTCTTT
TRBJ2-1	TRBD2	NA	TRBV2	CASSVRGLLVWEQFF	TGTGCCAGCAGTGTCCGGGGACTACTGGTGTGGGAGCAGTTCTTC
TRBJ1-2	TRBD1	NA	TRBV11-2	CASSPGGVAGATDGYTF	TGTGCCAGCAGCCCAGGGGGGGTGGCGGGAGCAACTGATGGCTACACCTTC
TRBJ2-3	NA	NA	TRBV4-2	CASSQRSVEDTQYF	TGTGCCAGCAGCCAAAGGTCTGTGGAGGATACGCAGTATTTT
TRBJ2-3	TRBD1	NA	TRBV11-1	CASSIRDRVTDTQYF	TGTGCCAGCAGCATCCGGGACAGGGTGACAGATACGCAGTATTTT
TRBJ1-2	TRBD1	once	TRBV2	CASTTDRSNYGYTF	TGTGCCAGCACGACGGACAGGTCTAACTATGGCTACACCTTC
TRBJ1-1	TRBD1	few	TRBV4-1	CASSLQTGGTTEAFF	TGCGCCAGCAGCCTACAGACAGGGGGCACCACTGAAGCTTTCTTT
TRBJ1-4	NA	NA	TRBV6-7	CASSYSISGNEKLFF	TGTGCCAGCAGTTACTCGATATCAGGGAATGAAAAACTGTTTTTT
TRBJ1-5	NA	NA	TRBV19	CASSIGGISNQPQHF	TGTGCCAGTAGTATAGGTGGGATAAGCAATCAGCCCCAGCATTTT
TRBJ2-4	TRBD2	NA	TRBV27	CASSLSGRGLAKNIQYF	TGTGCCAGCAGTCTTAGCGGGAGGGGACTAGCCAAAAACATTCAGTACTTC
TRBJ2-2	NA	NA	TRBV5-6	CASTVWTVPNTGELFF	TGTGCCAGCACCGTCTGGACAGTCCCGAACACCGGGGAGCTGTTTTTT
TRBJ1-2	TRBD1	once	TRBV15	CATSRVIGTVNPALGYTF	TGTGCCACCAGCAGAGTAATTGGGACAGTCAACCCGGCACTTGGCTACACCTTC
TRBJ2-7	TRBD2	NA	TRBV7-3	CASSLTSGGPYEQYF	TGTGCCAGCAGCTTGACTAGCGGGGGTCCCTACGAGCAGTACTTC
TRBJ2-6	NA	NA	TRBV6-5	CASSYQSGANVLTF	TGTGCCAGCAGTTACCAGTCTGGGGCCAACGTCCTGACTTTC
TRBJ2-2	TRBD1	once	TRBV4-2	CASSQDRQGFAGELFF	TGTGCCAGCAGCCAAGACCGACAGGGATTCGCCGGGGAGCTGTTTTTT
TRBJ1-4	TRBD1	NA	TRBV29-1	CSAGTGEKLFF	TGCAGCGCTGGGACAGGGGAAAAACTGTTTTTT
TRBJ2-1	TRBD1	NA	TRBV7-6	CASSLPADRGYNEQFF	TGTGCCAGCAGCTTACCCGCGGACAGGGGATACAATGAGCAGTTCTTC
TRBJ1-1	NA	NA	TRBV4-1	CASSQDLKVYAFF	TGCGCCAGCAGCCAAGATCTCAAGGTTTACGCTTTCTTT
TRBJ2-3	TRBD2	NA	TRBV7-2	CASSPREGIGTDTQYF	TGTGCCAGCAGCCCCCGGGAGGGGATAGGCACAGATACGCAGTATTTT
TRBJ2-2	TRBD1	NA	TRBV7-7	CASRLTGTVGELFF	TGTGCTAGCAGATTGACAGGGACCGTCGGGGAGCTGTTTTTT
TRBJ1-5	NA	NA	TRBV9	CASSLEPDSNQPQHF	TGTGCCAGCAGCCTCGAACCTGATAGCAATCAGCCCCAGCATTTT
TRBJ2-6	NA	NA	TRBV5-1	CASSLGAGAPSGANVLTF	TGCGCCAGCAGCTTGGGGGCAGGGGCTCCTTCTGGGGCCAACGTCCTGACTTTC
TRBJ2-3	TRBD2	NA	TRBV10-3	CAISFGLAGADTQYF	TGTGCCATCAGCTTTGGACTAGCGGGTGCAGATACGCAGTATTTT
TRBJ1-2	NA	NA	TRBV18	CASSPLGTSNYGYTF	TGTGCCAGCTCACCTTTAGGGACATCTAACTATGGCTACACCTTC